This T cell receptor (beta chain) was identified in a study of T-cell reconstitution after alpha-beta-depleted transplantation in children. This CDR3 comprises 16 residues. From germline, CDR1 is SGDLS and CDR2 YYNGEE. Losses at the gene ends were 0 bases for V and 2 bases for J; bases not matched to a gene: 8. As it was prepared, the TCRbeta library received unique molecular identifiers. TCRdb recomputed calls from the PCR reads with MiXCR, one row per CDR3 protein. The top ten hold 5% of the sample, which has about 870,000 distinct CDR3 sequences, about 16% seen once. The sequence was collected from a male patient between 10 and 17 years old who had a stem cell transplant for acute lymphoblastic leukemia, so the T cells may come from the graft donor. Sequencing used PBMCs, mostly from graft donor cells, obtained 360 days after TCRalphabeta/CD19-depleted stem cell transplant. The chain recombines TRBV9 with TRBJ2-7, with 7 bases aligning to TRBD1. CDR3 in amino acids: CASSVGDSRPTYEQYF. In DNA, the CDR3 is TGTGCCAGCAGCGTAGGGGACAGCCGCCCCACCTACGAGCAGTACTTC.